This T cell receptor (beta chain) was found in a study of cytomegalovirus exposure and HLA in healthy donors. General study results and limits: Productive rates of about 90% or about 30% were seen for most TCR beta V segments in an earlier analysis.

It was with 60 Vbeta and 13 Jbeta primers that the PCR ran. Measured with immunoSEQ multiplex PCR; TCRdb has only the in-frame clones, and not every one. The sample has over 45,000 clones; 83% are singletons. V lost 4 bases and J lost 6, with 28 bases in between. Germline assignment: CDR1 SEHNR and CDR2 FQNEAQ (reference sequence). CDR3 size: 19 residues. As concerns this clone: As yet, its antigen is unknown.

Sequences were obtained from PBMCs. The sequence was collected from a man aged 25-45 years in good health and CMV-seronegative. The rearrangement joins TRBV7-9 to TRBJ1-5; D might be TRBD1 (6 bases). CDR3 DNA: TGTGCCAGCAGCTCAACCCCACAGGGCAGGGCTAGGGGGAGTCAGCCCCAGCATTTT. This sequence encodes CASSSTPQGRARGSQPQHF.